This TCR beta chain was identified in a study of blood T cell repertoires in COVID-19. Study background: Nucleic acid was either cDNA or gDNA, and it came from T cells, B-cell-depleted T cells, or PBMCs.

The CDR3 extends over 13 amino acids. Germline CDR1 is MDHEN and CDR2 is SYDVKM. Between the trimmed V and J ends, which lost 2 bases and 4 bases, there was a span of 8 bases. Original analysis: Estimated nucleated cell counts came from reference gene primer amplification. Sequencing was performed with immunoSEQ multiplex PCR; in TCRdb, only in-frame clones are kept and a portion is missing. V and J calls and clone size are those listed in that table; D and trimming were worked out from the DNA. The data show roughly 100,000 clones, with around 76% seen just once and roughly 21% held by the top ten. Material for sequencing was peripheral blood. The chain uses TRBV28 and TRBJ1-1; no clear D gene. The receptor was derived from a woman aged 65 to 85 with acute or convalescent COVID-19. The CDR3 sequence: CASSLVTSTEAFF. The DNA of the CDR3 is TGTGCCAGCAGTTTAGTCACTTCCACTGAAGCTTTCTTT.